This T cell receptor (beta chain) was obtained from a study of regulatory and conventional T cells in breast cancer. TCRdb processed the PCR reads anew with MiXCR; each CDR3 protein has one entry. The table records fewer than 20,000 distinct CDR3 sequences, 32% of them present only once. V was pared by 5 bases and J by 2 bases, with 9 bases of the junction left unmatched. Germline assignment: CDR1 SGHTA and CDR2 FQGTGA. The CDR3 loop spans 18 amino acids. This receptor was taken from a female donor in good health. The chain uses TRBV7-3 and TRBJ2-6, with 10 nucleotides matching TRBD1. The sequenced sample consisted of conventional T cells from blood. The CDR3 nucleotides are TGTGCCAGCAGCCGTACGGGACAGGGGTTACCTGGGGCCAACGTCCTGACTTTC. This sequence encodes CASSRTGQGLPGANVLTF.